These 3 T cell receptor beta chains were all obtained from the same sample, sequenced in a study of cytomegalovirus exposure and HLA in healthy donors. Primers: 60 Vbeta forward and 13 Jbeta reverse. Generated by immunoSEQ multiplex PCR, the TCRdb table keeps only in-frame clones and is missing some. The profile shows roughly 190,000 clones, roughly 72% of them singletons. The sample consisted of PBMCs. The receptor set was obtained from a woman aged 30 to 39 in good health and CMV-seropositive.

In DNA, the CDR3 is TGTGCCAGCAGCTTGCGGACAGGAAGCGTCTCTGGGGCCAACGTCCTGACTTTC. Translation: CASSLRTGSVSGANVLTF. The chain links TRBV5-8 to TRBJ2-6; 7 bases agree with TRBD1. The germline gives CDR1 SGHTS, CDR2 YDEGEE. The CDR3 spans 18 residues. Trimming removed 1 base from V and 0 bases from J; junction bases left unmatched: 7.

The CDR3 DNA reads as TGTGCCAGCAGCGCGTGGGACGCAGGGGGCCCTGAAGCTTTCTTT. This translates into CASSAWDAGGPEAFF. The rearrangement uses TRBV9 and TRBJ1-1; 8 positions match TRBD1. CDR1 is SGDLS, CDR2 YYNGEE, per germline. The CDR3 runs to 15 residues. The J segment lost 6 bases and the V segment lost 3 bases, leaving 10 bases of the junction unmatched.

Only a few counts were recorded for this clone. DNA for the CDR3: TGTGCCTGGAACCAACTTAGGGGCTATGGCTACACCTTC. Its protein is CAWNQLRGYGYTF. The J gene is TRBJ1-2, the V gene TRBV30, with D tentatively TRBD1 (5 bases). The V gene lost 4 bases and the J gene lost 4 bases, with 13 bases spanning the gap. Germline CDR1 and CDR2: GTSNPN and SVGIG (reference sequence). The CDR3 sequence is 13 residues long.